These 27 T cell receptor beta chains originate from one sample sequenced in a study of CD8 T cells in ankylosing spondylitis. Via MiXCR, TCRdb re-called the 5' RACE reads, giving one row per CDR3 protein. The sample lists approximately 140,000 distinct CDR3 sequences, roughly 44% occurring once. The sample consisted of synovial fluid, either unsorted or a sorted T cell fraction (not recorded which). These receptors were taken from a male donor with ankylosing spondylitis.

There are a few counts of this clonotype. The V call is TRBV11-2, the J call TRBJ2-1; D is uncertain. V was trimmed by 5 bases and J by 3 bases, leaving 17 bases between them. The germline gives CDR1 SGHAT, CDR2 FQNNGV. This CDR3 has 16 amino acids. The CDR3 coding sequence is TGTGCCAGCAGCCACATCGGGTCCCCTAACTACAATGAGCAGTTCTTC. The encoded protein is CASSHIGSPNYNEQFF.

V usage is TRBV11-2 and J usage is TRBJ2-7; TRBD2 is a possible D gene (6 bases). The CDR3 is 20 amino acids. CDR1 is SGHAT, CDR2 FQNNGV, per germline. With 5 bases removed from V and 0 bases from J, the gap between germline ends came to 29 bases. CDR3 DNA: TGTGCCAGCAGCCCATACAATTGGACTAACCTAATAGTCCTCTCCTACGAGCAGTACTTC. It codes for CASSPYNWTNLIVLSYEQYF.

This rearrangement joins TRBV20-1 to TRBJ1-2; D gene uncertain. The germline V gene has CDR1 DFQATT and CDR2 SNEGSKA (reference sequence). The CDR3 runs 12 residues. V lost 6 bases and J lost 0, with 8 bases in between. The CDR3 sequence: CSAAGANYGYTF. The CDR3 nucleotides are TGCAGTGCCGCTGGAGCTAACTATGGCTACACCTTC.

This clonotype was recorded a few times. V usage is TRBV4-2 and J usage is TRBJ1-1; TRBD1 agrees at 8 bases. This CDR3 spans 15 amino acids. Trimming cost V 0 bases and J 4 bases; bases outside gene matches: 4. From germline, CDR1 is LGHNA and CDR2 YNFKEQ. CDR3 sequence reads: CASSQEVGTGTEAFF. As DNA, the CDR3 is TGTGCCAGCAGCCAAGAGGTAGGGACAGGCACTGAAGCTTTCTTT.

This rearrangement joins TRBV11-1 to TRBJ2-7; D remains ambiguous. Trimming left V 2 bases short and J 3 bases short, with 8 bases between. This CDR3 comprises 13 residues. Germline CDR1 and CDR2: SGHAT and FQDESV (reference sequence). In nucleotides, the CDR3 is TGTGCCAGCAGCTTAAGAGAGAGCTACGAGCAGTACTTC. Its translation is CASSLRESYEQYF.

This clonotype has ten or more counts. The chain couples TRBV4-2 to TRBJ1-5; D gene ambiguous. V was shortened by 3 bases and J by 0 bases, with 9 bases between the two germline ends. This CDR3 contains 15 residues. From germline, CDR1 is LGHNA and CDR2 YNFKEQ. The CDR3 DNA reads TGTGCCAGCAGCCAGGAGGCTTATAGCAATCAGCCCCAGCATTTT. Its protein product is CASSQEAYSNQPQHF.

DNA of the CDR3: TGTGCCAGCGGAACAATACTCGAGCAGTACTTC. Its protein product is CASGTILEQYF. The chain combines TRBV6-6 with TRBJ2-7; D gene ambiguous. This CDR3 has 11 residues. CDR1 and CDR2 from the germline V gene are MNHNY and SVGAGI (reference sequence). Trimming removed 8 bases at V and 6 bases at J, with 11 bases between.

The chain carries TRBV5-1 and TRBJ1-5, with a weak D call TRBD1 (5 bases). Germline V lookup: CDR1 SGHRS, CDR2 YFSETQ. Trimming took 1 base from V and 4 from J, leaving 18 bases between them. The CDR3 sequence is 17 residues long. The CDR3: CASSLFGVREGNQPQHF. CDR3 bases: TGCGCCAGCAGCTTGTTTGGTGTCAGGGAGGGGAATCAGCCCCAGCATTTT. Complete variable domain (other parts from reference TRBV5-1 and TRBJ1-5): KAGVTQTPRYLIKTRGQQVTLSCSPISGHRSVSWYQQTPGQGLQFLFEYFSETQRNKGNFPGRFSGRQFSNSRSEMNVSTLELGDSALYLCASSLFGVREGNQPQHFGDGTRLSIL.

This clonotype was detected only a few times. J is TRBJ1-4 and V is TRBV19; perhaps TRBD1 as D (5 bases). Germline values: CDR1 LNHDA, CDR2 SQIVND (reference sequence). The V gene lost 5 bases and the J gene lost 14 bases, with 18 bases spanning the gap. This CDR3 is 13 amino acids long. The CDR3 nucleotides read TGTGCCAGTAGTCCAAGGGAGGGACCGACGCTGTTTTTT. Translating it yields CASSPREGPTLFF.

The J gene is TRBJ2-2, the V gene TRBV3-1; D perhaps matches TRBD1 (6 bases). The length of the CDR3 is 17 residues. Germline loops: CDR1 LGHDT, CDR2 YNNKEL (reference sequence). Trimming cost V 0 bases and J 2 bases, with 13 bases left between them. In DNA form, the CDR3 reads TGTGCCAGCAGCCAAGATTGGCAGGGGATTAACACCGGGGAGCTGTTTTTT. Translating it yields CASSQDWQGINTGELFF.

The sample holds one count of this clonotype. The rearrangement uses TRBV20-1 and TRBJ2-3, with 10 positions matching TRBD1. V trimming: 3 bases; J trimming: 2 bases; junction bases outside the gene matches: 11. The CDR3 has 17 amino acids. The germline V gene encodes CDR1 DFQATT and CDR2 SNEGSKA (reference sequence). The CDR3 DNA is TGCAGTGCTAGTCAATCCTGGGACAGGGGACTCACAGATACGCAGTATTTT. Encoded protein: CSASQSWDRGLTDTQYF.

This clonotype turned up a few times. This chain links TRBV7-9 with TRBJ2-7, with 7 positions matching TRBD2. The junction had 7 bases not matched to a gene; V was cut back by 5 bases and J by 0 bases. The length of the CDR3 is 15 residues. From germline, CDR1 is SEHNR and CDR2 FQNEAQ (reference sequence). In DNA, the CDR3 is TGTGCCAGCAGCAATACGGGGGGACCCTCCTACGAGCAGTACTTC. It specifies CASSNTGGPSYEQYF.

This clonotype has only a few counts. The rearrangement joins TRBV2 to TRBJ2-5; D perhaps matches TRBD1 (7 bases). Looked up from germline, CDR1 is SNHLY and CDR2 is FYNNEI. This CDR3 has 15 amino acids. Trimming pared 4 bases from V and 3 bases from J, leaving 15 bases between. CDR3 loop: CASSVWTGGEETQYF. The DNA for the CDR3 is TGTGCCAGCAGTGTGTGGACAGGAGGGGAAGAGACCCAGTACTTC.

The chain employs TRBV4-1 and TRBJ1-2; D is possibly TRBD1 (5 bases). This CDR3 comprises 15 residues. Trimming took 1 base from V and 5 from J, leaving 14 bases between them. Germline V gene data show CDR1 as MGHRA and CDR2 as YSYEKL. The DNA for the CDR3 is TGCGCCAGCAGCCAAGGTCAGGCGACAGTTTATGGCTACACCTTC. Its protein is CASSQGQATVYGYTF.

This clonotype was picked up a small number of times. The rearrangement joins TRBV4-2 to TRBJ1-1, with D uncertain. Trimming pared 1 base from V and 5 bases from J, leaving 17 bases between. CDR3 length: 16 residues. CDR1 and CDR2 from the germline V gene are LGHNA and YNFKEQ. As DNA, the CDR3 is TGTGCCAGCAGCCAAGTATTTATCCCGGGCGGGACTGAAGCTTTCTTT. This codes for CASSQVFIPGGTEAFF.

The chain links TRBV7-9 to TRBJ1-1; D is possibly TRBD1 (5 bases). This CDR3 has 14 amino acids. The germline gives CDR1 SEHNR, CDR2 FQNEAQ (reference sequence). V lost 2 bases and J 6 bases, leaving 13 bases between the germline ends. CDR3 sequence reads: CASSLIDSRAEAFF. The CDR3 DNA reads as TGTGCCAGCAGCTTAATAGACAGTCGGGCTGAAGCTTTCTTT.

The chain joins TRBV5-1 to TRBJ2-7, with 8 bases identical to TRBD2. The CDR3 length is 17 residues. With 4 bases clipped from V and 3 bases from J, the junction kept 15 bases outside the gene matches. Germline V gene data show CDR1 as SGHRS and CDR2 as YFSETQ. For the CDR3, the DNA is TGCGCCAGCAGCCCGCCCCCCCCGAGCGGGGGCCACTACGAGCAGTACTTC. It encodes CASSPPPPSGGHYEQYF.

This sequence joins TRBV12-3 or TRBV12-4 and TRBJ2-7, with 10 nucleotides matching TRBD1. This CDR3 has 16 amino acids. The junction had 5 bases not matched to a gene; V was cut back by 2 bases and J by 1 base. The CDR3 spells CASSLPPGQGSYEQYF. The CDR3 DNA follows: TGTGCCAGCAGTTTACCCCCGGGACAGGGGTCCTACGAGCAGTACTTC.

This clonotype was observed a single time. This chain uses TRBV10-1 with TRBJ2-4; possible D gene TRBD2, 5 bases. Per the germline V gene, CDR1 is WNHNN and CDR2 is SYGVQD (reference sequence). V lost 2 bases and J lost 0, with 11 bases in between. CDR3 size: 16 residues. The CDR3 DNA reads TGCGCCAGCAGTGAGGGGAGAGATCTAGCCAAAAACATTCAGTACTTC. This sequence encodes CASSEGRDLAKNIQYF.

The chain combines TRBV4-2 with TRBJ1-1; a weak D match, TRBD1 (6 bases). The CDR3 spans 14 residues. Looked up from germline, CDR1 is LGHNA and CDR2 is YNFKEQ. The ends were cut back, 3 bases at V and 5 bases at J, with 13 bases in the middle. CDR3 coding DNA: TGTGCCAGCAGCCACAGGGGCTTTACGACTGAAGCTTTCTTT. This codes for CASSHRGFTTEAFF.

This chain connects TRBV6-5 to TRBJ2-1; D is possibly TRBD1 (6 bases). CDR3 length: 12 amino acids. Per the germline V gene, CDR1 is MNHEY and CDR2 is SVGAGI. Trimming shortened V by 6 bases and J by 8 bases, and 11 bases separated the two germline ends. CDR3 DNA sequence: TGTGCCAGCAGCAAACAGGGCTATGAGCAGTTCTTC. Amino acid sequence: CASSKQGYEQFF.

The chain is built from TRBV4-1 and TRBJ2-7; tentatively, D is TRBD1 (6 bases). V was trimmed by 0 bases and J by 4 bases, leaving 13 bases between them. The CDR3 length is 15 residues. Per the germline V gene, CDR1 is MGHRA and CDR2 is YSYEKL. This CDR3 reads CASSQERGQSYEQYF. CDR3 nucleotide sequence: TGCGCCAGCAGCCAAGAGAGGGGACAATCATACGAGCAGTACTTC.

This clonotype was recorded a few times. The V call is TRBV6-1, the J call TRBJ2-7; 10 nucleotides agree with TRBD2. The CDR3 spans 16 residues. Trimming at V came to 8 bases and at J to 1 base, leaving 11 bases not matched to a gene. Germline V gene sequence: CDR1 MNHNS, CDR2 SASEGT. CDR3 sequence (DNA): TGTGCCAGCGGGGGATACGAAGCGGGAGGGTCCTACGAGCAGTACTTC. It is translated as CASGGYEAGGSYEQYF.

The table lists this clonotype with a few counts. The chain carries TRBV4-2 and TRBJ2-2; TRBD2 aligns across 9 bases. Trimming at V came to 4 bases and at J to 7 bases, leaving 4 bases not matched to a gene. Germline values: CDR1 LGHNA, CDR2 YNFKEQ. The length of the CDR3 is 14 residues. The CDR3 protein is CASSPGLAGGELFF. The DNA for the CDR3 is TGTGCCAGCAGCCCGGGACTAGCTGGCGGGGAGCTGTTTTTT.

The chain employs TRBV27 and TRBJ1-6, with D tentatively TRBD1 (5 bases). This CDR3 region has 14 residues. V dropped 7 bases and J dropped 7 bases, with 14 bases sitting between them. In germline, CDR1 is MNHEY, CDR2 SMNVEV (reference sequence). CDR3 sequence (DNA): TGTGCCAGCACCGGACGGAGGGGCAATTCACCCCTCCACTTT. This encodes CASTGRRGNSPLHF.

This clonotype was recorded at least ten times. V is TRBV28 and J is TRBJ2-7, with 14 bases identical to TRBD2. The CDR3 is 16 residues long. Per germline, CDR1 MDHEN and CDR2 SYDVKM. Germline trimming cut 3 bases from V and 4 bases from J; bases unmatched to any gene: 5. The CDR3 sequence: CASSFGLAGGLYEQYF. The CDR3 nucleotides read TGTGCCAGCAGTTTTGGACTAGCGGGAGGCTTATACGAGCAGTACTTC.

The V and J genes are TRBV28 and TRBJ2-7; 8 bases fit TRBD1. The CDR3 is 14 residues long. The ends lost 3 bases at V and 2 bases at J; junction bases unmatched: 3. The germline gives CDR1 MDHEN, CDR2 SYDVKM. The CDR3 loop reads CASSFGRGPYEQYF. In nucleotides, the CDR3 is TGTGCCAGCAGTTTTGGCAGGGGGCCCTACGAGCAGTACTTC.